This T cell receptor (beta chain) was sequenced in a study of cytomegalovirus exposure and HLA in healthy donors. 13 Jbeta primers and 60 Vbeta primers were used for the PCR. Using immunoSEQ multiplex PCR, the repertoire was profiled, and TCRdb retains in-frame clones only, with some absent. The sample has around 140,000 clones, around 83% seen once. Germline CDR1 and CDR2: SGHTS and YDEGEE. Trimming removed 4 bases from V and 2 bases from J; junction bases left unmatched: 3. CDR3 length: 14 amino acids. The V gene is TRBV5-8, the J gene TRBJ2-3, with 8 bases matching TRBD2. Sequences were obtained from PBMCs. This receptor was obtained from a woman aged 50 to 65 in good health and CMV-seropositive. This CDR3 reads CASSPGGVTDTQYF. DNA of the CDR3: TGTGCCAGCAGCCCGGGGGGGGTCACAGATACGCAGTATTTT.